Following are 12 T cell receptor beta chains from one sample sequenced in a study of immune evolution from preneoplasia to lung adenocarcinoma. Sequencing was performed with immunoSEQ multiplex PCR; in TCRdb, only in-frame clones are kept and a portion is missing. The sample has a few thousand clones; around four fifths are singletons. Sequencing was performed on FFPE adjacent normal lung tissue. The source of these receptors is a person in their sixties or seventies with lung adenocarcinoma.

V and J are TRBV5-1 and TRBJ2-1; no firm D call. Germline CDR1 SGHRS, CDR2 YFSETQ. V lost 3 bases and J lost 0, with 13 bases in between. The CDR3 is 16 residues long. CDR3 sequence reads: CASSSAEISSYNEQFF. The CDR3 DNA sequence: TGCGCCAGCAGCTCAGCCGAGATAAGCTCCTACAATGAGCAGTTCTTC.

V gene TRBV7-9 combines with J gene TRBJ2-3; D is ambiguous. Germline CDR1 reads SEHNR; CDR2 reads FQNEAQ (reference sequence). CDR3 length equals 17 residues. Trimming took 2 bases from V and 0 from J, leaving 15 bases between them. CDR3 sequence: CASSLYGGTSSTDTQYF. The CDR3, as DNA: TGTGCCAGCAGCTTATATGGTGGAACTTCTAGCACAGATACGCAGTATTTT.

This clone has just one count. The CDR3 spells CAHSSDETQYF. As DNA, the CDR3 is TGTGCCCATTCTAGCGATGAGACCCAGTACTTC. The chain joins TRBV2 to TRBJ2-5, with a weak D call TRBD2 (6 bases). Germline lookup yields CDR1 SNHLY and CDR2 FYNNEI. The CDR3 is 11 amino acids. Trimming shortened V by 11 bases and J by 5 bases, and 12 bases separated the two germline ends.

The chain couples TRBV6-1 to TRBJ2-7; 11 bases agree with TRBD2. Germline CDR1 MNHNS, CDR2 SASEGT. The CDR3 has 13 residues. Losses at the gene ends were 7 bases for V and 6 bases for J; bases not matched to a gene: 5. The CDR3 DNA reads as TGTGCCAGCACACTAGCGGGAGTGGGCGAGCAGTACTTC. It is translated as CASTLAGVGEQYF.

This rearrangement joins TRBV27 to TRBJ1-1, with D maybe TRBD1 (6 bases). There are 14 residues in the CDR3. The germline V gene encodes CDR1 MNHEY and CDR2 SMNVEV (reference sequence). V shed 3 bases and J shed 1 base, with 9 bases lying between them. The CDR3 spells CASSFSGENTEAFF. CDR3 DNA sequence: TGTGCCAGCAGTTTTTCAGGGGAGAACACTGAAGCTTTCTTT.

The chain combines TRBV6-1 with TRBJ2-7; perhaps D is TRBD1 or TRBD2 (5 bases each). The CDR3 contains 14 residues. V lost 8 bases, J lost 0 bases, and 14 bases lay in between. From germline, CDR1 is MNHNS and CDR2 SASEGT. The CDR3 coding sequence is TGTGCCAGCGAGAGGGGTAGGGGCTCCTACGAGCAGTACTTC. Translation gives CASERGRGSYEQYF.

The J gene is TRBJ1-2, the V gene TRBV6-1; 8 positions agree with TRBD1. V shed 3 bases, J shed 6 bases, and the junction held 12 bases outside the gene matches. Germline CDR1 MNHNS, CDR2 SASEGT. The CDR3 has 16 amino acids. CDR3 sequence reads: CASSDPLTGVGDGYTF. In DNA form, the CDR3 reads TGTGCCAGCAGTGATCCTTTGACAGGGGTAGGGGATGGCTACACCTTC.

V usage is TRBV4-2 and J usage is TRBJ1-5; D is uncertain. Germline V gives CDR1 LGHNA, CDR2 YNFKEQ. CDR3 length equals 16 residues. Deletions cut 0 bases from V and 3 bases from J, with 12 bases between. The CDR3 nucleotides are TGTGCCAGCAGCCAAGAATGGGCGGAAGCCAATCAGCCCCAGCATTTT. It yields the protein CASSQEWAEANQPQHF.

This clone showed up just a few times. This sequence joins TRBV28 and TRBJ2-2; 7 bases are shared with TRBD2. CDR3 length: 15 amino acids. The V gene's germline CDR1 is MDHEN and CDR2 SYDVKM. Trimming took 5 bases from V and 2 from J; bases not matched to a gene: 5. The CDR3 nucleotides are TGTGCCAGCAGTCCCGGGGAGGGAAACACCGGGGAGCTGTTTTTT. This translates into CASSPGEGNTGELFF.

This chain uses TRBV15 with TRBJ2-6; 8 bases fit TRBD2. The CDR3 length is 16 residues. Germline lookup yields CDR1 LNHNV and CDR2 YYDKDF (reference sequence). Trimming removed 0 bases from V and 3 bases from J; junction bases left unmatched: 1. The CDR3 nucleotides read TGTGCCACCAGCAGAGATAGCGGGGATGGGGCCAACGTCCTGACTTTC. Translated: CATSRDSGDGANVLTF.

V usage is TRBV7-2 and J usage is TRBJ2-7; D is ambiguous. V was pared by 1 base and J by 4 bases, with 20 bases between. Germline V gene sequence: CDR1 SGHTA, CDR2 FQGNSA. This CDR3 comprises 17 residues. CDR3 sequence (DNA): TGTGCCAGCAGCTTAGGGTGGCCCGGCAGGACCGATTACGAGCAGTACTTC. Its protein product is CASSLGWPGRTDYEQYF. Using reference TRBV7-2 and TRBJ2-7 for the parts outside the CDR3, the full variable domain is GAGVSQSPSNKVTEKGKDVELRCDPISGHTALYWYRQSLGQGLEFLIYFQGNSAPDKSGLPSDRFSAERTGGSVSTLTIQRTQQEDSAVYLCASSLGWPGRTDYEQYFGPGTRLTVT.

The chain has TRBV11-3 and TRBJ2-1, with D hard to call. The CDR3 is 14 amino acids. V was pared by 3 bases and J by 10 bases, with 16 bases between. CDR1 SGHNT and CDR2 YENEEA come from the germline V gene. The CDR3 sequence: CASSLKQPPWEQFF. The CDR3 DNA follows: TGTGCCAGCAGCTTGAAACAACCCCCATGGGAGCAGTTCTTC.